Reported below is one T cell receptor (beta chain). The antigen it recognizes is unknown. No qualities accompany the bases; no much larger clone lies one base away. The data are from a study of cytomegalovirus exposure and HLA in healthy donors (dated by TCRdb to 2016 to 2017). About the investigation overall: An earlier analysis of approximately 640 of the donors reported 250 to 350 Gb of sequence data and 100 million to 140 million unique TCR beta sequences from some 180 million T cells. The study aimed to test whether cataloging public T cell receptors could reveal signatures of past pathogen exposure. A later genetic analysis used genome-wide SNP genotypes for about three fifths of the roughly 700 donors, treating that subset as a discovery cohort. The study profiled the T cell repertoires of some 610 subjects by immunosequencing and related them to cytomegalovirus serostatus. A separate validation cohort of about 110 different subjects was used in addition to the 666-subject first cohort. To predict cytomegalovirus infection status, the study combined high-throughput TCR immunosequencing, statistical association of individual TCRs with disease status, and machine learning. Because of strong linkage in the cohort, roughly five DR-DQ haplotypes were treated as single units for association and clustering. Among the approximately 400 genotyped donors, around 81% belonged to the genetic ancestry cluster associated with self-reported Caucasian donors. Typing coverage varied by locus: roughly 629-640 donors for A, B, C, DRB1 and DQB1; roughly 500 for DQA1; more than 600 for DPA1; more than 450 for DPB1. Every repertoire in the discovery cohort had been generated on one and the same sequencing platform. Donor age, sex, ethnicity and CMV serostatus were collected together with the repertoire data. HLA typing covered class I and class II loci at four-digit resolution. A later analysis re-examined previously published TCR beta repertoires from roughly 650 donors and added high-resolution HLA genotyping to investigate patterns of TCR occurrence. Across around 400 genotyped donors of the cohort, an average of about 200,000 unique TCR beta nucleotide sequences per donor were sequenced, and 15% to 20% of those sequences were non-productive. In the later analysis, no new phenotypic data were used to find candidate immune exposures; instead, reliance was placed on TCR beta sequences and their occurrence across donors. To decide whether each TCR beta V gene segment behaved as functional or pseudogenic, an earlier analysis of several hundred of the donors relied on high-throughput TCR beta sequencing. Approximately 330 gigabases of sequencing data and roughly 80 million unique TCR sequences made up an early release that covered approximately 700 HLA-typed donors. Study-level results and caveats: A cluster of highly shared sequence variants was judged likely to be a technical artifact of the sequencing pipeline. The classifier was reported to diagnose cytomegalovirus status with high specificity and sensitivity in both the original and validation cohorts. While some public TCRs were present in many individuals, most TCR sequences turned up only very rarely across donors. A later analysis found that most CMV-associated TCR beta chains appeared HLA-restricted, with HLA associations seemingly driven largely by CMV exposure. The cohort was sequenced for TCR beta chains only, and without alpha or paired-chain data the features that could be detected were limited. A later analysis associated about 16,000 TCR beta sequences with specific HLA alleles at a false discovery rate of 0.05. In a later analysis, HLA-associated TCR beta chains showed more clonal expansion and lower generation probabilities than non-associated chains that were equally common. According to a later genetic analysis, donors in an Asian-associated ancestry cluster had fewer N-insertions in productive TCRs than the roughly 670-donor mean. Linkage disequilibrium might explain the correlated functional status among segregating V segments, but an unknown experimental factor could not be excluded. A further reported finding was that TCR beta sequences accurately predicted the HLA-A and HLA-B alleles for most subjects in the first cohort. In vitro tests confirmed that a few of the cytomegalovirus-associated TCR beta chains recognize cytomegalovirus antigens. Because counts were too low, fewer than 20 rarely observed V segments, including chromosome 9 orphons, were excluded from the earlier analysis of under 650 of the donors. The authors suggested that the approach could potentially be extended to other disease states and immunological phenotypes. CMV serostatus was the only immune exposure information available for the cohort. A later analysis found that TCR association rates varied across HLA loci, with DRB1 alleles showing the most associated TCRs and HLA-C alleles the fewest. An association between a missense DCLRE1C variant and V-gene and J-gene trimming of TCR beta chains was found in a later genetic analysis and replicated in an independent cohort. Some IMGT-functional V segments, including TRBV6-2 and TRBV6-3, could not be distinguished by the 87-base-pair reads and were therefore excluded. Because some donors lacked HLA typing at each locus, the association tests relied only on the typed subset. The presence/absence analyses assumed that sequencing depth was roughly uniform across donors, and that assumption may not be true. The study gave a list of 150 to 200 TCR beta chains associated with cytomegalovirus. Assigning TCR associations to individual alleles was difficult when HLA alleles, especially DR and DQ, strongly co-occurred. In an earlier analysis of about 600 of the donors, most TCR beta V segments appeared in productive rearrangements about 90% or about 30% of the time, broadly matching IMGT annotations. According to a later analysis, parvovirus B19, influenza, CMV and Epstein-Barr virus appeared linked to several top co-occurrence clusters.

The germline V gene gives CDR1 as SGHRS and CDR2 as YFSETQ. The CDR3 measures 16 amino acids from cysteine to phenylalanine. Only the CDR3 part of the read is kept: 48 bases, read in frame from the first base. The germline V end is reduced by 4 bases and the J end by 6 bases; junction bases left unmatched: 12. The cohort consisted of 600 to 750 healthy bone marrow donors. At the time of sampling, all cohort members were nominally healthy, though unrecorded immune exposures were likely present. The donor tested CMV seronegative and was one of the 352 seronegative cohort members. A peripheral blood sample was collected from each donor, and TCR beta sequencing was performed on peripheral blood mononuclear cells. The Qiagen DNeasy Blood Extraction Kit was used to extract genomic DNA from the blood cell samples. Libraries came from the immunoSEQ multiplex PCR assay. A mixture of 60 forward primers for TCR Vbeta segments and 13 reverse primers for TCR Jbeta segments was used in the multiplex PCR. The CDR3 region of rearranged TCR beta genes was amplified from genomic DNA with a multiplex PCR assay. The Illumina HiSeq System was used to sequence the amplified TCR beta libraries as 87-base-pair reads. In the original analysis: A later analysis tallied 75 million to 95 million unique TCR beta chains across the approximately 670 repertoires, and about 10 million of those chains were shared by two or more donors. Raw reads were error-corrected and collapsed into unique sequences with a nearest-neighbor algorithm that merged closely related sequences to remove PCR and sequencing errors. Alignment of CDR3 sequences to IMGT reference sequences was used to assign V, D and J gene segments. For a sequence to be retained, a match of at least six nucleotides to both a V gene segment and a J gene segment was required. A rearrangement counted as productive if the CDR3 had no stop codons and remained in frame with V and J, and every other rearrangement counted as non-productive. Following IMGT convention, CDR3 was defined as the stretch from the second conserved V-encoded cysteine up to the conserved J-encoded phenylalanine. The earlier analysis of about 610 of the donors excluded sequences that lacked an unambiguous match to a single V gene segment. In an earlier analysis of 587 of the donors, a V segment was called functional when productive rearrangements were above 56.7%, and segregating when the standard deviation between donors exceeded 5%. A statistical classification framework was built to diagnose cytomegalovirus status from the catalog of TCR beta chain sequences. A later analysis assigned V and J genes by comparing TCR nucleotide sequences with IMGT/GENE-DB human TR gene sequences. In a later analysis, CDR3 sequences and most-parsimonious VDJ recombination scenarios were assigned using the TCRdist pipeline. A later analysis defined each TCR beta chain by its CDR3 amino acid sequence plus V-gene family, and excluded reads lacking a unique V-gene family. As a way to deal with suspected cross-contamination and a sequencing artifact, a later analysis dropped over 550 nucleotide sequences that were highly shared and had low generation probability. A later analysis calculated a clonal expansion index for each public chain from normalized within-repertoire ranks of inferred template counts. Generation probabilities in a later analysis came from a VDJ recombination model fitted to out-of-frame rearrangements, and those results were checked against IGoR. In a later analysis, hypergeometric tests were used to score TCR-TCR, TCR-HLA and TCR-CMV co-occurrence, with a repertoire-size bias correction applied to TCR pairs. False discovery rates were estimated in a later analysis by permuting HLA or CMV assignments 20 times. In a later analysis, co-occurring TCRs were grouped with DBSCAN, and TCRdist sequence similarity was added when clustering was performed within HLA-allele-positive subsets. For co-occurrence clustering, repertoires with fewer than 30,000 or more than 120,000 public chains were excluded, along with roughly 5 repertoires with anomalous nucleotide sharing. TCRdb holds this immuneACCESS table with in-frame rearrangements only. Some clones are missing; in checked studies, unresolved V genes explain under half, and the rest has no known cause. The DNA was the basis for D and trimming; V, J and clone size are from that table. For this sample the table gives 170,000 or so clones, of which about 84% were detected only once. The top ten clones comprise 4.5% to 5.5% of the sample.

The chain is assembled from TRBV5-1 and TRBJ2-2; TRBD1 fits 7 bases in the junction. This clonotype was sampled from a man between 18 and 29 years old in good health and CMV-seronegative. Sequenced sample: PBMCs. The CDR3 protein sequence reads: CASSKINRQGPGELFF. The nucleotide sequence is TGCGCCAGCAGCAAAATTAACAGACAGGGCCCCGGGGAGCTGTTTTTT.